This T cell receptor beta chain was found in a study of blood T cell repertoires in COVID-19. Germline V gene data show CDR1 as SGHVS and CDR2 as FNYEAQ. The length of the CDR3 is 14 residues. Trimming removed 2 bases at V and 5 bases at J, with 12 bases between. Generated by immunoSEQ multiplex PCR, the TCRdb table keeps only in-frame clones and is missing some. The sample carries some 250,000 clones, about 85% recorded once. The rearrangement uses TRBV7-6 and TRBJ1-1; D unresolved. This receptor was obtained from a man aged 55 to 69 with acute or convalescent COVID-19. What was sequenced was peripheral blood. CDR3 nucleotide sequence: TGTGCCAGCAGCTTAAGACAAAGTGTGACTGAAGCTTTCTTT. This gives the protein CASSLRQSVTEAFF. The entire variable domain, with the rest obtained from reference TRBV7-6 and TRBJ1-1, is as follows: GAGVSQSPRYKVTKRGQDVALRCDPISGHVSLYWYRQALGQGPEFLTYFNYEAQQDKSGLPNDRFSAERPEGSISTLTIQRTEQRDSAMYRCASSLRQSVTEAFFGQGTRLTVV.